The clone carrying this TCR beta chain was observed many times. As yet, its antigen is unknown. Regarding time point: blood at routine non-recurrence follow-up after resection. This CDR3 region has 11 residues. V gave up 2 bases and J gave up 5 bases, with 3 bases separating them. Germline CDR1 and CDR2: SGHTA and FQGNSA. The data were obtained in a study of spatial heterogeneity in lung cancer. Whole-study context: Raw reads contained each unique TCR and UMI combination more than ten times on average. Study results and limitations: The appearance of ubiquitous expanded tumor TCRs in blood was greater at resection than follow-up.

TCRdb called the 5' RACE reads again in MiXCR, with one record for every CDR3 protein. The sample has roughly 10,000 distinct CDR3 sequences, roughly 22% seen once. This specimen was PBMCs, taken at follow-up. The chain recombines TRBV7-2 with TRBJ2-5; no firm D call. The TCR sequence derives from a male donor with early-stage non-small cell lung cancer. CDR3 in DNA: TGTGCCAGCAGCTTAATGGAGACCCAGTACTTC. It is translated as CASSLMETQYF. Together with reference TRBV7-2 and TRBJ2-5, the CDR3 gives the full variable domain: GAGVSQSPSNKVTEKGKDVELRCDPISGHTALYWYRQSLGQGLEFLIYFQGNSAPDKSGLPSDRFSAERTGGSVSTLTIQRTQQEDSAVYLCASSLMETQYFGPGTRLLVL.